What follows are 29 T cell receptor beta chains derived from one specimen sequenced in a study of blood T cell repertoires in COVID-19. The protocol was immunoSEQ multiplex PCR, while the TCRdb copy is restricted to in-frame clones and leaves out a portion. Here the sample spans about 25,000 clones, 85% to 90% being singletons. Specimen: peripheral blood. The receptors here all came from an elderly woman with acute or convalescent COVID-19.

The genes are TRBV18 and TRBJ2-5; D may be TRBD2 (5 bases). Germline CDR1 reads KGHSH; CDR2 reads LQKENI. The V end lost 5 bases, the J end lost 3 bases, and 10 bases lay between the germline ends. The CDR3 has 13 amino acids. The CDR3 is CASSGTSEETQYF. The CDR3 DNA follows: TGTGCCAGCTCAGGCACTAGTGAAGAGACCCAGTACTTC.

CDR3 loop: CATSTGPAYGYTF. DNA of the CDR3: TGTGCCACCTCGACAGGGCCGGCCTATGGCTACACCTTC. The rearrangement links TRBV3-1 (or the pseudogene TRBV3-2) to TRBJ1-2, with 7 bases aligning to TRBD1. V shed 10 bases, J shed 4 bases, and the junction held 9 bases outside the gene matches. Germline CDR1 reads LGHDT; CDR2 reads YNNKEL (reference sequence). The CDR3 consists of 13 residues.

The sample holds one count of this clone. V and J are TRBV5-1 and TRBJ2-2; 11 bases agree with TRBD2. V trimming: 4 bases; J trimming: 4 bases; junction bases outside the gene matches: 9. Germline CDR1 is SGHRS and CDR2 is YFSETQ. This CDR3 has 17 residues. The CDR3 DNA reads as TGCGCCAGCAGCCAAACACTAGCGGGAGTAGGCACCGGGGAGCTGTTTTTT. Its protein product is CASSQTLAGVGTGELFF.

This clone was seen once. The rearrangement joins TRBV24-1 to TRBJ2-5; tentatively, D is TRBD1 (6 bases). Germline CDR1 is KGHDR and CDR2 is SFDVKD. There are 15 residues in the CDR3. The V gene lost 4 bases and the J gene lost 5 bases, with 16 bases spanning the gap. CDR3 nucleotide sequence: TGTGCCACCAGTGACACAAAGGGGGAGTGGGAGACCCAGTACTTC. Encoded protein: CATSDTKGEWETQYF.

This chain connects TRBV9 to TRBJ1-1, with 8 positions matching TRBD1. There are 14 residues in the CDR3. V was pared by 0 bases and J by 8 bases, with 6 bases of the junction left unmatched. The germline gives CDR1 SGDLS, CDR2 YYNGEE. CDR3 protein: CASSVDEAGGEAFF. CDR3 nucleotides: TGTGCCAGCAGCGTAGATGAGGCAGGGGGCGAAGCTTTCTTT.

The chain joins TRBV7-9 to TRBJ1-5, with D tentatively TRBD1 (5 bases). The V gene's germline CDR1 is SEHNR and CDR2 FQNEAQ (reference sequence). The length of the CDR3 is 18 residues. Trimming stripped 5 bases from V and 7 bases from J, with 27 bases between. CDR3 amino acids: CASSRTLGPGEAGQPQHF. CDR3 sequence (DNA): TGTGCCAGCAGCCGAACCCTGGGTCCGGGCGAGGCAGGGCAGCCCCAGCATTTT.

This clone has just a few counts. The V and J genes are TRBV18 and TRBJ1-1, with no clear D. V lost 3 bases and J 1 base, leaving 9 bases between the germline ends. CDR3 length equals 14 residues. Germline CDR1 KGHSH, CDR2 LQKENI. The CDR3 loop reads CASSPLTRNTEAFF. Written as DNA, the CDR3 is TGTGCCAGCTCACCTCTCACACGGAACACTGAAGCTTTCTTT.

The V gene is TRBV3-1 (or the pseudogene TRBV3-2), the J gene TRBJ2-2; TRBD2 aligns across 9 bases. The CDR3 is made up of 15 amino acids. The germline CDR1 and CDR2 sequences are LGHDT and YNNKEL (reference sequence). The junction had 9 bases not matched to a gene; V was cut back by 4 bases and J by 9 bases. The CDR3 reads CASSPAGRGGWELFF. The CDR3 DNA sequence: TGTGCCAGCAGCCCAGCCGGGCGGGGGGGTTGGGAGCTGTTTTTT.

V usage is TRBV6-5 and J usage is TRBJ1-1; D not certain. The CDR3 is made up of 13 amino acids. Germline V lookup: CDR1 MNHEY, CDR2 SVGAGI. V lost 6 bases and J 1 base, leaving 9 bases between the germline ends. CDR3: CASRAQRNTEAFF. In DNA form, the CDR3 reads TGTGCCAGCAGGGCGCAGCGGAACACTGAAGCTTTCTTT.

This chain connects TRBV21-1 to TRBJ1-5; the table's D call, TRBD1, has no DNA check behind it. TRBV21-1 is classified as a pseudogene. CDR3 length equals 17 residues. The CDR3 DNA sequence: TGTGCCAGCAGCAAAGTCGGGACAGAGTATAGCAATCAGCCCCAGCATTTT. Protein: CASSKVGTEYSNQPQHF.

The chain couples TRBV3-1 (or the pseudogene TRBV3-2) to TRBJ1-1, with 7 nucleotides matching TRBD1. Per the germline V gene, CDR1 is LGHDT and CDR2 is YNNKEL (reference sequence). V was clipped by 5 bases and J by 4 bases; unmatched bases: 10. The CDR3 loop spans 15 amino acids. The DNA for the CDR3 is TGTGCCAGCAGCTCCCGGGACAGAGGGAGCACTGAAGCTTTCTTT. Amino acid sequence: CASSSRDRGSTEAFF.

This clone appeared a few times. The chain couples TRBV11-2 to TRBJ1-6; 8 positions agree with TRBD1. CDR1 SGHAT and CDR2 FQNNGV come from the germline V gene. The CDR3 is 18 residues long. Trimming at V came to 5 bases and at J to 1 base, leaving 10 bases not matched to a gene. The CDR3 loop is CASSPTGVVGSYNSPLHF. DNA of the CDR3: TGTGCCAGCAGCCCGACAGGGGTAGTAGGGTCCTATAATTCACCCCTCCACTTT. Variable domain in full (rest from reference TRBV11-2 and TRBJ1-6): EAGVAQSPRYKIIEKRQSVAFWCNPISGHATLYWYQQILGQGPKLLIQFQNNGVVDDSQLPKDRFSAERLKGVDSTLKIQPAKLEDSAVYLCASSPTGVVGSYNSPLHFGNGTRLTVT.

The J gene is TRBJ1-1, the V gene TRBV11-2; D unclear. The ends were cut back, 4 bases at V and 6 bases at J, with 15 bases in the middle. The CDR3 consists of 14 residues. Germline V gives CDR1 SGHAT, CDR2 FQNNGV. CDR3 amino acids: CASSSFLGGAEAFF. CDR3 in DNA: TGTGCCAGCAGCTCCTTTTTGGGAGGCGCTGAAGCTTTCTTT.

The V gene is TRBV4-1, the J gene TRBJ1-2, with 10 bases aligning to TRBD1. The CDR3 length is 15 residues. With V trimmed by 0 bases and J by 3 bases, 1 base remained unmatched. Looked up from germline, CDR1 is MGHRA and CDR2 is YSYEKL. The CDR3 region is CASSQEGTGDYGYTF. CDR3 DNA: TGCGCCAGCAGCCAAGAGGGGACAGGGGACTATGGCTACACCTTC.

CDR3 protein: CASSPVAGLDNEQFF. DNA for the CDR3: TGTGCCAGCAGTCCTGTTGCGGGCCTAGACAATGAGCAGTTCTTC. V and J are TRBV11-2 and TRBJ2-1; D is perhaps TRBD2 (5 bases). Germline lookup yields CDR1 SGHAT and CDR2 FQNNGV. Trimming pared 6 bases from V and 5 bases from J, leaving 17 bases between. This CDR3 is built from 15 residues.

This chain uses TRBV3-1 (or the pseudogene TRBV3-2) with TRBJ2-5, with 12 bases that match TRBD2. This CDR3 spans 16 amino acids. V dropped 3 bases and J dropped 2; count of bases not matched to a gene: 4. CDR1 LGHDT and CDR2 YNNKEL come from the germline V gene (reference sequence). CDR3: CASSHSLAGGQETQYF. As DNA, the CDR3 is TGTGCCAGCAGCCATAGTCTAGCGGGGGGGCAAGAGACCCAGTACTTC.

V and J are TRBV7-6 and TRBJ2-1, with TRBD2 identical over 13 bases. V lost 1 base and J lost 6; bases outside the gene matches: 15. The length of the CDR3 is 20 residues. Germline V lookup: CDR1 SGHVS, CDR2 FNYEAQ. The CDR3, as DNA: TGTGCCAGCAGCTTAGGCGGTCGGACTAGCGGGAGTCGACCGTCCAATGAGCAGTTCTTC. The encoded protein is CASSLGGRTSGSRPSNEQFF.

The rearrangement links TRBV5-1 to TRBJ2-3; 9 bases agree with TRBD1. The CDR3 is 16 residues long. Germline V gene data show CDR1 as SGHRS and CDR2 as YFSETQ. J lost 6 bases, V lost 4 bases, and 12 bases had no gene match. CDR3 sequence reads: CASSMDRGSTTDTQYF. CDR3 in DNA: TGCGCCAGCAGCATGGACAGGGGCTCAACAACTGATACGCAGTATTTT.

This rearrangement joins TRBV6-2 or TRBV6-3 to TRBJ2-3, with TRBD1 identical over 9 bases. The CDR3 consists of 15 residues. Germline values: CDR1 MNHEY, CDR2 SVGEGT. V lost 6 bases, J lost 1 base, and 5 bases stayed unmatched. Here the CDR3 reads CASSPGQGRTDTQYF. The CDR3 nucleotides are TGTGCCAGCAGCCCGGGACAGGGTCGCACAGATACGCAGTATTTT.

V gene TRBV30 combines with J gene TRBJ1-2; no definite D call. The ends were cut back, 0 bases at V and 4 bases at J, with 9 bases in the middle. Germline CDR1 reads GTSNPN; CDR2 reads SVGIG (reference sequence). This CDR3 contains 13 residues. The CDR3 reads CAWSVSGSYGYTF. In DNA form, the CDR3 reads TGTGCCTGGAGTGTTTCGGGGAGCTATGGCTACACCTTC.

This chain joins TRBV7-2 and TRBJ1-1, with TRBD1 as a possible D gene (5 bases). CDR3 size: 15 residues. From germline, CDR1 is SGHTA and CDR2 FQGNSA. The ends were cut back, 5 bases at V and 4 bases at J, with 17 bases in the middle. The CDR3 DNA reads TGTGCCAGCAGCAAGACCCAGGGAGGGACCACTGAAGCTTTCTTT. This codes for CASSKTQGGTTEAFF.

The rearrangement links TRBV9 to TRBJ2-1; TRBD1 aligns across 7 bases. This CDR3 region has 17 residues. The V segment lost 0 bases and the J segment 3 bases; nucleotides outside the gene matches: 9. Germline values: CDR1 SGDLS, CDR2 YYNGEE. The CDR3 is CASSVDLGTVFYNEQFF. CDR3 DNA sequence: TGTGCCAGCAGCGTAGACCTCGGGACAGTCTTCTACAATGAGCAGTTCTTC.

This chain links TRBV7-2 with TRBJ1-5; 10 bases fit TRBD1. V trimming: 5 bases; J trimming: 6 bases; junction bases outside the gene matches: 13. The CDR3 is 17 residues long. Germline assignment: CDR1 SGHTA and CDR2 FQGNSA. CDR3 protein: CASSPMRTGGFSQPQHF. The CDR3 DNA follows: TGTGCCAGCAGCCCGATGAGGACAGGGGGTTTTTCTCAGCCCCAGCATTTT.

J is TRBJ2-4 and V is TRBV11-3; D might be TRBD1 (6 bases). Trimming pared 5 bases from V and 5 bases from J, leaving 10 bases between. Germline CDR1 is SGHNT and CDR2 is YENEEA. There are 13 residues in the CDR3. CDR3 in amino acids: CASSPGQQNIQYF. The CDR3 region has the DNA TGTGCCAGCAGCCCCGGACAGCAAAACATTCAGTACTTC.

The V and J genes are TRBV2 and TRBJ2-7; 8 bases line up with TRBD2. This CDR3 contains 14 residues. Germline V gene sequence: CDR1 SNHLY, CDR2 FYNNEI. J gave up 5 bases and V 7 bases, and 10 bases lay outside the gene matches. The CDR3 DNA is TGTGCCAGCAAGACGGGGGGGCCGTTAAACGAGCAGTACTTC. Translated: CASKTGGPLNEQYF.

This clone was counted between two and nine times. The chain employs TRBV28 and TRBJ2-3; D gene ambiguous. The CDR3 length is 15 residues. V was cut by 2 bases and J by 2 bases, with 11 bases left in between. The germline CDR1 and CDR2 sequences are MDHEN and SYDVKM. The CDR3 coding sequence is TGTGCCAGCAGTTTACCCACCCAACTCACAGATACGCAGTATTTT. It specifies CASSLPTQLTDTQYF.

The CDR3 DNA sequence: TGTGCCAGCAGCCACCGGGGGGATAGCGTTGGCAATGAGCAGTTCTTC. It translates to CASSHRGDSVGNEQFF. V and J are TRBV7-9 and TRBJ2-1, with 7 bases aligning to TRBD2. The CDR3 loop spans 16 amino acids. Per germline, CDR1 SEHNR and CDR2 FQNEAQ (reference sequence). The V gene end was trimmed by 5 bases and the J gene end by 6 bases; junction bases not matched to a gene: 13. Together with reference TRBV7-9 and TRBJ2-1, the CDR3 gives the full variable domain: DTGVSQNPRHKITKRGQNVTFRCDPISEHNRLYWYRQTLGQGPEFLTYFQNEAQLEKSRLLSDRFSAERPKGSFSTLEIQRTEQGDSAMYLCASSHRGDSVGNEQFFGPGTRLTVL.

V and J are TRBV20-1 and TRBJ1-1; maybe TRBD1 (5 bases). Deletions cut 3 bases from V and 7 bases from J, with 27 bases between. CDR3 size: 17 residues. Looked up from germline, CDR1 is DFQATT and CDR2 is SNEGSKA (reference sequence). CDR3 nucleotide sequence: TGCAGTGCTAGTCGACCGGGTGCAGGGAGGAGGGTGGATGAAGCTTTCTTT. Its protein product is CSASRPGAGRRVDEAFF.

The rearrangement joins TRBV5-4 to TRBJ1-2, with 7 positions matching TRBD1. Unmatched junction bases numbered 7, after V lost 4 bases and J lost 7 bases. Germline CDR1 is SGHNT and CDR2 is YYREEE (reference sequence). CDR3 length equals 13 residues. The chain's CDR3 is CASSTQGFSGYTF. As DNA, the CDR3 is TGTGCCAGCAGCACACAGGGGTTTAGTGGCTACACCTTC.